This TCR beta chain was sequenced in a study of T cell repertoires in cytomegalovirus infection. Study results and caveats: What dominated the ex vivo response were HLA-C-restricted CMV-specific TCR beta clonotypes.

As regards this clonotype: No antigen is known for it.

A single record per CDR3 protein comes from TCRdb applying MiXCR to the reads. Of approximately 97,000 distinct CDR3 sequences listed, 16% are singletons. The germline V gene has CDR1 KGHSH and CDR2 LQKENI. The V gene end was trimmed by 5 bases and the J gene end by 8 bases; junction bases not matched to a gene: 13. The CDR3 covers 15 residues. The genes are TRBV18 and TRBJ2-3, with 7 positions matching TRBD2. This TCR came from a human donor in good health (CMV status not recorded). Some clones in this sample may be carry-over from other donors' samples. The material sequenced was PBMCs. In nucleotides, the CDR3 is TGTGCCAGCTCAGTCCCTGGAGCGGGGAGAAGTACGCAGTATTTT. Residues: CASSVPGAGRSTQYF.